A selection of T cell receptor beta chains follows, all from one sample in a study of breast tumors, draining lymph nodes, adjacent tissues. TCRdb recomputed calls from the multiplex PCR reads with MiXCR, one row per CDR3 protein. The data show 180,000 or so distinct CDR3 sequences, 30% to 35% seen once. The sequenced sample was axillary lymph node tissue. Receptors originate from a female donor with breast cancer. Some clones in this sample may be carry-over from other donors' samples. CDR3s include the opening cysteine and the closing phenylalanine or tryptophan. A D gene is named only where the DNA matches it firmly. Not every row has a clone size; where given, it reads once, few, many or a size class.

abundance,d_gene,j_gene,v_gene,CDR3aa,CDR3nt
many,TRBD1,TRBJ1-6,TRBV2,CASTLDRGTYNSPLHF,TGTGCCAGCACCTTGGACAGGGGAACCTATAATTCACCCCTCCACTTT
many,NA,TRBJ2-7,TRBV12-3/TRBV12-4,CATQKPHRGTYEQYF,TGTGCCACTCAAAAACCCCACAGAGGGACATACGAGCAGTACTTC
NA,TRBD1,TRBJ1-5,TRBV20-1,CSARAGDRVGNQPQHF,TGCAGTGCTCGAGCCGGTGACAGGGTAGGCAATCAGCCCCAGCATTTT
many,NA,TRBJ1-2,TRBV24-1,CATSDITNYGYTF,TGTGCCACCAGTGATATTACTAACTATGGCTACACCTTC
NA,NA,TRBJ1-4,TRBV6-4,CVSSGGAGRKTVF,TGTGTCAGCAGTGGCGGGGCGGGGCGAAAAACTGTTTTT
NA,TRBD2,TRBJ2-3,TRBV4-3,CASSQVLAGSSTDTQYF,TGCGCCAGCAGCCAAGTTTTAGCGGGCTCTAGCACAGATACGCAGTATTTT
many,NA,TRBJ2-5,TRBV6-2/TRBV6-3,CASSYIQGRAETQYF,TGTGCCAGCAGTTACATCCAGGGCAGGGCAGAGACCCAGTACTTC
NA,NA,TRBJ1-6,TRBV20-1,CSASPGRTNSPLHF,TGCAGTGCTAGCCCGGGGCGGACCAATTCACCCCTCCACTTT
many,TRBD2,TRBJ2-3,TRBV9,CASSHRAGGPTDTQYF,TGTGCCAGCAGTCACAGAGCGGGGGGACCCACAGATACGCAGTATTTT
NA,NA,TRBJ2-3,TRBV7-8,CASSLTGSTSSDLDTQYF,TGTGCCAGCAGCTTAACCGGTAGCACTAGCTCAGATTTAGATACGCAGTATTTT
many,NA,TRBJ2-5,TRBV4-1,CASSYRRGGQETQYF,TGCGCCAGCAGCTACCGCAGGGGTGGTCAAGAGACCCAGTACTTC
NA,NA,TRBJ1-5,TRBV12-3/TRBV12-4,CASSFGGASNQPQHF,TGTGCCAGCAGTTTCGGGGGAGCTAGCAATCAGCCCCAGCATTTT
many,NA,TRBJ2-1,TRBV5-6,CASTPLRLGFNEQFF,TGTGCCAGCACCCCTTTGCGACTAGGGTTCAATGAGCAGTTCTTC
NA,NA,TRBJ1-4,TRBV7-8,CASSVAATNEKLFF,TGTGCCAGCAGCGTAGCTGCAACTAATGAAAAACTGTTTTTT
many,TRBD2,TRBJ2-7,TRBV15,CATSRDSASGAYEQYF,TGTGCCACCAGCAGAGATTCAGCTAGCGGAGCCTACGAGCAGTACTTC
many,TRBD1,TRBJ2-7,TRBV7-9,CASSPRRGQFYEQYF,TGTGCCAGCAGCCCGCGAAGGGGACAGTTCTACGAGCAGTACTTC
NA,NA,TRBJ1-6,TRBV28,CASSWVGELSNF,TGTGCCAGCAGCTGGGTGGGGGAACTATCAAACTTT
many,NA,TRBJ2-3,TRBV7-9,CASSPQGDTQYF,TGTGCCAGCAGCCCACAGGGAGATACGCAGTATTTT
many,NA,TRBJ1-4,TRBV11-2,CASSLSTRSNEKLFF,TGTGCCAGCAGCTTAAGTACCCGGTCTAATGAAAAACTGTTTTTT
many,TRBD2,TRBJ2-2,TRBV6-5,CASTRLAGDTGELFF,TGTGCCAGCACTCGACTAGCGGGAGACACCGGGGAGCTGTTTTTT
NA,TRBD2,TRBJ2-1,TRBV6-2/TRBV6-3,CASSPGTSGVKELFF,TGTGCCAGCAGTCCCGGGACTAGCGGGGTAAAGGAGCTGTTCTTC
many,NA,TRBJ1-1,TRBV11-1,CASSLARDTEAFF,TGTGCCAGCAGCTTAGCACGGGACACTGAAGCTTTCTTT
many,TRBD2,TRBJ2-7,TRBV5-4,CASSSGLAGGLYEQYF,TGTGCCAGCAGCTCTGGACTAGCGGGAGGACTCTACGAGCAGTACTTC
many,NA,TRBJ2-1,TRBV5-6,CASSWSGAYNEQFF,TGTGCCAGCAGCTGGTCCGGGGCTTACAATGAGCAGTTCTTC
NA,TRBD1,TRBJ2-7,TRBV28,CASRRQGILGQYF,TGTGCCAGCAGGCGACAGGGTATCTTGGGGCAGTACTTC
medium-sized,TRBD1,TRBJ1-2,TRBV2,CASSGQGNYGYTF,TGTGCCAGCAGTGGACAGGGAAACTATGGCTACACCTTC
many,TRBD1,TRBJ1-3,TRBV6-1,CASRDYRGPGNTIYF,TGTGCCAGCAGGGATTACAGGGGGCCTGGAAACACCATATATTTT
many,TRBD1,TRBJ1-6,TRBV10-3,CAIRAGQGDTSPLHF,TGTGCCATCAGGGCGGGACAGGGGGACACTTCACCCCTCCACTTT
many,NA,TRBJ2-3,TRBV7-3,CASSPGIGGRSTDTQYF,TGTGCCAGCAGTCCAGGAATTGGAGGGCGGAGCACAGATACGCAGTATTTT
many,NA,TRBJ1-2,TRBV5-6,CASKWGQDYGYTF,TGTGCCAGCAAATGGGGGCAGGATTATGGCTACACCTTC
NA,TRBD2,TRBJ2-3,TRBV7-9,CASSIMLAGEDTQYF,TGTGCCAGCAGCATCATGCTAGCGGGAGAAGATACGCAGTACTTT
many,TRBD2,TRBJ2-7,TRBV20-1,CSATSGTYEQYF,TGCAGTGCAACTAGCGGGACCTACGAGCAGTACTTC
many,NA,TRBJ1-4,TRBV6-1,CASRIQGLRTNEKLFF,TGTGCCAGCAGAATTCAGGGCCTCAGGACTAATGAAAAACTGTTTTTT
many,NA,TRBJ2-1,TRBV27,CASSLSIPGYNEQFF,TGTGCCAGCAGTTTATCGATACCAGGGTACAATGAGCAGTTCTTC
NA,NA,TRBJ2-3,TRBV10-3,CAISESVTQASTDTQYF,TGTGCCATCAGTGAATCGGTAACGCAGGCCTCCACAGATACGCAGTATTTT
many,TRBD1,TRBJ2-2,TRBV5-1,CASRTDRGVTGELFF,TGCGCCAGCAGGACCGACAGGGGGGTTACCGGGGAGCTGTTTTTT
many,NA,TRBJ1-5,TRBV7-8,CASRLTGSNQPQHF,TGTGCCAGCAGATTGACAGGCAGCAATCAGCCCCAGCATTTT
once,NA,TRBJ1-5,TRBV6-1,CASSRGTSGSIQPQHF,TGTGCCAGCAGTCGGGGGACTAGCGGGAGTATTCAGCCCCAGCATTTT
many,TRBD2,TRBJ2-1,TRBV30,CAWSVSIGGSPWFF,TGTGCCTGGAGTGTATCGATCGGCGGGAGCCCTTGGTTCTTC
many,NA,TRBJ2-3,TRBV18,CASSLRASGTDTQYF,TGTGCCAGCTCACTCCGGGCTAGCGGCACAGATACGCAGTATTTT
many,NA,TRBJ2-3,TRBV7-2,CASSLAGTAGTDTQYF,TGTGCCAGCAGCTTAGCTGGGACAGCGGGGACAGATACGCAGTATTTT